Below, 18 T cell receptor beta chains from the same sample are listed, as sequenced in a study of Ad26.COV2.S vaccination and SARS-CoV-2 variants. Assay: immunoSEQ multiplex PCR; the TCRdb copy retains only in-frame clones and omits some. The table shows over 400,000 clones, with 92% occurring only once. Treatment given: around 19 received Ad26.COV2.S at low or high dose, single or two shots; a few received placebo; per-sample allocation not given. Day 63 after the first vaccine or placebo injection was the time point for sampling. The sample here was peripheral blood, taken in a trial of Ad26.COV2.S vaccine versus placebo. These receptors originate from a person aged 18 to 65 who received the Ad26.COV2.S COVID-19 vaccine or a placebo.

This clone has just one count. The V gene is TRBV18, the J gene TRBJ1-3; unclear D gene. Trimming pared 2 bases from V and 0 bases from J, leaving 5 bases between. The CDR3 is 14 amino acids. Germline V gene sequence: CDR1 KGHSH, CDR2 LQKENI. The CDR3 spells CASSPGSSGNTIYF. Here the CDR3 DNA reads TGTGCCAGCTCACCAGGGAGCTCTGGAAACACCATATATTTT.

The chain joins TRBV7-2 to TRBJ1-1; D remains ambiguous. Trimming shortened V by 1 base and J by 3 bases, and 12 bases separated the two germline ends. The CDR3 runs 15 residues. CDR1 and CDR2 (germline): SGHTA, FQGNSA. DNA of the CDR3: TGTGCCAGCAGCTTAGAGGCAGGACTTTACACTGAAGCTTTCTTT. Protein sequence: CASSLEAGLYTEAFF. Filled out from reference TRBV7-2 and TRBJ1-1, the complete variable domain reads GAGVSQSPSNKVTEKGKDVELRCDPISGHTALYWYRQSLGQGLEFLIYFQGNSAPDKSGLPSDRFSAERTGGSVSTLTIQRTQQEDSAVYLCASSLEAGLYTEAFFGQGTRLTVV.

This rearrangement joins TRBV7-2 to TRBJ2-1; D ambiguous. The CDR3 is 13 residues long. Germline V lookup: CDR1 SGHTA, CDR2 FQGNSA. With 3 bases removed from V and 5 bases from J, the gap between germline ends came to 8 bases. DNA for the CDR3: TGTGCCAGCAGCTTTAATGCGAACAATGAGCAGTTCTTC. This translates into CASSFNANNEQFF. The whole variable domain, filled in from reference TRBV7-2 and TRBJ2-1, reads GAGVSQSPSNKVTEKGKDVELRCDPISGHTALYWYRQSLGQGLEFLIYFQGNSAPDKSGLPSDRFSAERTGGSVSTLTIQRTQQEDSAVYLCASSFNANNEQFFGPGTRLTVL.

CDR3 amino acids: CASSYTGTGEYGYTF. CDR3 nucleotide sequence: TGTGCCAGCAGCTATACCGGGACAGGGGAATATGGCTACACCTTC. The rearrangement links TRBV7-8 to TRBJ1-2, with 10 bases aligning to TRBD1. This CDR3 is built from 15 residues. Losses at the gene ends were 4 bases for V and 5 bases for J; bases not matched to a gene: 7. From germline, CDR1 is SGHVS and CDR2 FQNEAQ.

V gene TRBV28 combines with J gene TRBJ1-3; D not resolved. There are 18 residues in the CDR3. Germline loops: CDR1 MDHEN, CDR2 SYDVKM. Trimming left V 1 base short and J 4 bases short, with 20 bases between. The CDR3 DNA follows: TGTGCCAGCAGTTTATTTAGATGGACTACGAGTAAGGGAAACACCATATATTTT. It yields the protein CASSLFRWTTSKGNTIYF.

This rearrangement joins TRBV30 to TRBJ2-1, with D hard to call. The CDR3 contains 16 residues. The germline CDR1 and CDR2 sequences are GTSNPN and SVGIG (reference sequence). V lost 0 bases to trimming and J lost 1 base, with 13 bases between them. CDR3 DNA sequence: TGTGCCTGGAGTGTATCCCCCCCGTGGTCCTACAATGAGCAGTTCTTC. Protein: CAWSVSPPWSYNEQFF.

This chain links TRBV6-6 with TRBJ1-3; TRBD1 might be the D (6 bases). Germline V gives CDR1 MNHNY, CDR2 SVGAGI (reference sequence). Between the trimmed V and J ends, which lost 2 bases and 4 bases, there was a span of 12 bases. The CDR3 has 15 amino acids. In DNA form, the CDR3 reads TGTGCCAGCAGTTACACGCCAGGGGTAGGAAACACCATATATTTT. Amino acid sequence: CASSYTPGVGNTIYF.

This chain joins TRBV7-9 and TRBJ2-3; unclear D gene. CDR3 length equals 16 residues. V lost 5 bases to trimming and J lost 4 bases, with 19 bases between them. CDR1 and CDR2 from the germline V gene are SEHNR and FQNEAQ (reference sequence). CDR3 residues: CASSHRPILLADTQYF. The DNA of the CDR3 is TGTGCCAGCAGCCACCGTCCCATCTTGCTGGCAGATACGCAGTATTTT.

Here the CDR3 reads CASSQRQGAGELFF. The CDR3 DNA reads as TGCGCCAGCAGCCAGAGACAGGGGGCCGGGGAGCTGTTTTTT. The V and J genes are TRBV5-1 and TRBJ2-2; 9 positions agree with TRBD1. Germline assignment: CDR1 SGHRS and CDR2 YFSETQ. With 4 bases clipped from V and 6 bases from J, the junction kept 4 bases outside the gene matches. The CDR3 is 14 residues long.

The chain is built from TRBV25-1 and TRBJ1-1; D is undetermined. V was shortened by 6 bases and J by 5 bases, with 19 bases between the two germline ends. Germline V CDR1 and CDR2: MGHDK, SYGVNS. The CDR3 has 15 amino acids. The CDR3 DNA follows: TGTGCCAGCAGCTTACCGGGAACCCAGGAGACTGAAGCTTTCTTT. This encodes CASSLPGTQETEAFF.

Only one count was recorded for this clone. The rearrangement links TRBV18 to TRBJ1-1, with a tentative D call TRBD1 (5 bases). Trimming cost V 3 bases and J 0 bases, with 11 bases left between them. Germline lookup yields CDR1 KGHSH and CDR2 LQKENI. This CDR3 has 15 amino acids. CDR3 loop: CASSPPDNLNTEAFF. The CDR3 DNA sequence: TGTGCCAGCTCACCGCCGGACAATTTGAACACTGAAGCTTTCTTT.

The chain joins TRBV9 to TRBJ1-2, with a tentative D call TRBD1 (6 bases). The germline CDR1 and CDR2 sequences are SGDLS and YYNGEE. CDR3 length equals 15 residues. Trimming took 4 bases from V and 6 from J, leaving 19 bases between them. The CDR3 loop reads CASSPPNRDQDGYTF. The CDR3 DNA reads TGTGCCAGCAGCCCCCCGAACAGGGACCAGGATGGCTACACCTTC.

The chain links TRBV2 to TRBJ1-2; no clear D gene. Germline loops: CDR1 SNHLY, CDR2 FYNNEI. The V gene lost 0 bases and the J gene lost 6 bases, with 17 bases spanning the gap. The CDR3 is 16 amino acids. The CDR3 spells CASSEAIALNGDGYTF. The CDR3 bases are TGTGCCAGCAGTGAAGCGATAGCTCTAAATGGGGATGGCTACACCTTC.

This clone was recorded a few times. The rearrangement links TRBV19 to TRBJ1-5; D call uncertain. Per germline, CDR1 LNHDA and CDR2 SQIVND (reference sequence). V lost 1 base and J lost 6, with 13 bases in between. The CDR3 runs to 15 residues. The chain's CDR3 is CASSIGEGRSQPQHF. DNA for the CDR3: TGTGCCAGTAGTATAGGGGAAGGGCGGTCTCAGCCCCAGCATTTT.

As DNA, the CDR3 is TGTGCCAGCTCCCTCGGGGTAGAATATGGCTACACCTTC. It codes for CASSLGVEYGYTF. The chain has TRBV18 and TRBJ1-2, with D unresolved. The V and J ends lost 6 bases and 5 bases respectively, with 13 bases between them. Looked up from germline, CDR1 is KGHSH and CDR2 is LQKENI. The CDR3 is made up of 13 amino acids. Filled out from reference TRBV18 and TRBJ1-2, the complete variable domain reads NAGVMQNPRHLVRRRGQEARLRCSPMKGHSHVYWYRQLPEEGLKFMVYLQKENIIDESGMPKERFSAEFPKEGPSILRIQQVVRGDSAAYFCASSLGVEYGYTFGSGTRLTVV.

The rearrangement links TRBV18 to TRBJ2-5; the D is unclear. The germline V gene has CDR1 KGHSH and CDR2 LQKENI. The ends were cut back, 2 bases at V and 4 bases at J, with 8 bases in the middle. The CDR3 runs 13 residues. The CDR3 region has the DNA TGTGCCAGCTCACCAGCCAAGGGAGAGACCCAGTACTTC. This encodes CASSPAKGETQYF.

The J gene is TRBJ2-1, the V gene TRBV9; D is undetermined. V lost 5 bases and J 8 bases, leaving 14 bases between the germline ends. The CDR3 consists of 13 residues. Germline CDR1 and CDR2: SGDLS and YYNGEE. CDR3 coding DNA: TGTGCCAGCAGACGTAGTGGAGCAGATGAGCAGTTCTTC. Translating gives CASRRSGADEQFF.

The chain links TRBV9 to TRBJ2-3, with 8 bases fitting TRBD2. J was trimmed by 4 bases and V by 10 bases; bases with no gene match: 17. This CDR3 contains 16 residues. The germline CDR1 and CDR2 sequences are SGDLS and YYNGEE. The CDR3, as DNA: TGTGCCGGACCTATAAGGGGAGCGGGGGAACCAGATACGCAGTATTTT. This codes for CAGPIRGAGEPDTQYF.